The rows below give T cell receptor beta chains drawn from one sample of a study of low-dose radiotherapy and immunotherapy resistance in tumors. TCRdb processed the reads anew with MiXCR; each CDR3 protein has one entry. The repertoire holds 40,000 or so distinct CDR3 sequences, with roughly 31% as singletons. The sample was PBMCs, taken before treatment. The receptors come from a male donor with gallbladder cancer. Both conserved end residues are part of each CDR3. The D gene is left open where the match is weak. Size tells how often a clone was seen (once, few, many) or the class of an expanded clone, and some rows leave it out.

J gene: TRBJ2-7
V gene: TRBV13
clone size: NA
D gene: NA
CDR3 DNA: TGTGCCAGCAGCTTGAACCAGGGTTGGTCCTACGAGCAGTACTTC
CDR3 protein: CASSLNQGWSYEQYF

J gene: TRBJ1-6
V gene: TRBV20-1
clone size: NA
D gene: TRBD1
CDR3 DNA: TGCAGTGCTAGAGCCGCTAGGCGGACAGGGGCTTCACCCCTCCACTTT
CDR3 protein: CSARAARRTGASPLHF

J gene: TRBJ2-3
V gene: TRBV7-9
clone size: NA
D gene: NA
CDR3 DNA: TGTGCCAGCAGCTTACGCTCAACTAGCACAGATACGCAGTATTTT
CDR3 protein: CASSLRSTSTDTQYF

J gene: TRBJ1-1
V gene: TRBV2
clone size: many
D gene: NA
CDR3 DNA: TGTGCCAGCAGTGAAGGGGGGGGGCGGACTGAAGCTTTCTTT
CDR3 protein: CASSEGGGRTEAFF

J gene: TRBJ2-5
V gene: TRBV5-1
clone size: NA
D gene: NA
CDR3 DNA: TGCGCCAGCAGCTTGGACAGGGCCCAGCAAGAGACCCAGTACTTC
CDR3 protein: CASSLDRAQQETQYF

J gene: TRBJ2-1
V gene: TRBV4-2
clone size: many
D gene: NA
CDR3 DNA: TGTGCCAGCAGCCAAGGAGGCGGGGAAATACATGAGCAGTTCTTC
CDR3 protein: CASSQGGGEIHEQFF

J gene: TRBJ2-5
V gene: TRBV2
clone size: few
D gene: NA
CDR3 DNA: TGTGCCAGCAGCGAGGTTGGGGGCGGGACCCAGTACTTC
CDR3 protein: CASSEVGGGTQYF

J gene: TRBJ1-5
V gene: TRBV12-3/TRBV12-4
clone size: NA
D gene: NA
CDR3 DNA: TGTGCCAGCAGTCAGACTAGCAATCAGCCCCAGCATTTT
CDR3 protein: CASSQTSNQPQHF

J gene: TRBJ2-2
V gene: TRBV5-1
clone size: NA
D gene: NA
CDR3 DNA: NA
CDR3 protein: CASSPSGETGELFFF

J gene: TRBJ2-7
V gene: TRBV5-1
clone size: NA
D gene: NA
CDR3 DNA: TGCGCCAGCAGCCCGGGGCAGGGGTCGTTAGACGAGCAGTACTTC
CDR3 protein: CASSPGQGSLDEQYF

J gene: TRBJ2-5
V gene: TRBV29-1
clone size: many
D gene: TRBD2
CDR3 DNA: TGCAGCGTTGGACTAGCGGGAGAGACCCAGTACTTC
CDR3 protein: CSVGLAGETQYF

J gene: TRBJ2-3
V gene: TRBV9
clone size: many
D gene: NA
CDR3 DNA: TGTGCCAGCAGCATCGAGGACTGGGGAGCTGAGTATTTT
CDR3 protein: CASSIEDWGAEYF

J gene: TRBJ2-2
V gene: TRBV1
clone size: many
D gene: NA
CDR3 DNA: TGCGCCAGCAGCCAAGAAGACCGTCGGGCTACCGGGGAGCTGTTTTTT
CDR3 protein: CASSQEDRRATGELFF

J gene: TRBJ2-2
V gene: TRBV20-1
clone size: many
D gene: TRBD2
CDR3 DNA: TGCAGTGCTAGAGAGAGCGGGAGCGGTACCGGGGAGCTGTTTTTT
CDR3 protein: CSARESGSGTGELFF

J gene: TRBJ1-2
V gene: TRBV6-5
clone size: many
D gene: TRBD1
CDR3 DNA: TGTGCCATCGGTCGGGACAGGCCAGGGCATGGCTACACCTTC
CDR3 protein: CAIGRDRPGHGYTF

J gene: TRBJ2-7
V gene: TRBV7-6
clone size: many
D gene: NA
CDR3 DNA: TGTGCCAGCAGCTTAGCTCCACCTACCGGGACCTCATCCTACGAGCAGTACTTC
CDR3 protein: CASSLAPPTGTSSYEQYF

J gene: TRBJ2-2
V gene: TRBV21-1
clone size: few
D gene: NA
CDR3 DNA: TGTGCCAGCAGCAAACGGGCGGGACTAGTAAAACCAATGACCGGGGAGCTGTTTTTT
CDR3 protein: CASSKRAGLVKPMTGELFF

J gene: TRBJ2-7
V gene: TRBV2
clone size: many
D gene: TRBD2
CDR3 DNA: TGTGCCAGCAGGGACATATTTAGGGACTACCGGGAGGCTAGCTCCTACGAGCAGTACTTC
CDR3 protein: CASRDIFRDYREASSYEQYF

J gene: TRBJ1-5
V gene: TRBV2
clone size: many
D gene: NA
CDR3 DNA: TGTGCCAGCAATCTACCCAACACTGGTAGCAATCAGCCCCAGCATTTT
CDR3 protein: CASNLPNTGSNQPQHF

J gene: TRBJ2-1
V gene: TRBV25-1
clone size: many
D gene: NA
CDR3 DNA: TGTGCCAGCAGTGATCTCAAAAGCTCCTACAATGAGCAGTTCTTC
CDR3 protein: CASSDLKSSYNEQFF

J gene: TRBJ2-7
V gene: TRBV28
clone size: many
D gene: TRBD1
CDR3 DNA: TGTGCCAGCAGTCGGGACAGAACCTCTAGAGAGCAGTACTTC
CDR3 protein: CASSRDRTSREQYF

J gene: TRBJ2-2
V gene: TRBV7-2
clone size: NA
D gene: NA
CDR3 DNA: TGTGCCAGCAGCTTAGCAACGGGCTTGGGCGGGGAGCTGTTTTTT
CDR3 protein: CASSLATGLGGELFF

J gene: TRBJ1-5
V gene: TRBV5-5
clone size: NA
D gene: NA
CDR3 DNA: TGTGCCAGCAGCTTGGCCGGGGCAGGCCTACAGCCCCAGCATTTT
CDR3 protein: CASSLAGAGLQPQHF

J gene: TRBJ1-1
V gene: TRBV2
clone size: NA
D gene: NA
CDR3 DNA: TGTGCCAGCAGGGATGCCCGGGGGAACACTGAAGCTTTCTTT
CDR3 protein: CASRDARGNTEAFF

J gene: TRBJ2-5
V gene: TRBV5-1
clone size: many
D gene: TRBD2
CDR3 DNA: TGCGCCAGCAGCTCAGGGACTAGCGGTGAGACCCAGTACTTC
CDR3 protein: CASSSGTSGETQYF

J gene: TRBJ2-5
V gene: TRBV19
clone size: many
D gene: TRBD2
CDR3 DNA: TGTGCCAGTACCCCGGGAGGGCTTGGTTTAGAGACCCAGTACTTC
CDR3 protein: CASTPGGLGLETQYF